The clone carrying this T cell receptor (beta chain) was counted ten times or more. This record belongs to a study of T-cell reconstitution after alpha-beta-depleted transplantation in children. The TCRbeta library incorporated unique molecular identifiers. TCRdb reprocessed the PCR reads with MiXCR, giving one entry per CDR3 protein. The table shows around 240,000 distinct CDR3 sequences, with about 8.8% occurring only once. The junction had 14 bases not matched to a gene; V was cut back by 3 bases and J by 5 bases. CDR3 length: 17 amino acids. The sample in question was PBMCs from the stem cell graft donor, obtained from the stem cell graft. The chain employs TRBV12-3 or TRBV12-4 and TRBJ1-1, with TRBD1 identical over 8 bases. This sequence originates from a human donor who donated a stem cell graft to a child with SCID. CDR3 sequence (DNA): TGTGCCAGCAGTTTCCTTGGGACAGGTACGTCAGGAACTGAAGCTTTCTTT. It yields the protein CASSFLGTGTSGTEAFF.